The TCR beta chain under discussion was sequenced for a study of CD8 T cells in Susac syndrome. The RNA, roughly 0.5 to 1 ug, was put through reverse transcription using random hexamers. From the immunoSEQ multiplex PCR reads, TCRdb called clonotypes with MiXCR, one entry per CDR3 protein. This sample has around 140,000 distinct CDR3 sequences, with roughly 94% found just once. This clonotype was sampled from a human donor in good health. Sequences were obtained from CD4+ T cells from PBMCs.

CDR3 coding DNA: TGTGCCAGCAGCCCCAGAAGACGGGCGGATCAGCCCCAGCATTTT. This encodes CASSPRRRADQPQHF. The chain links TRBV7-8 to TRBJ1-5; no clear D gene. Germline CDR1 reads SGHVS; CDR2 reads FQNEAQ. V was shortened by 5 bases and J by 5 bases, with 16 bases between the two germline ends. The length of the CDR3 is 15 residues.